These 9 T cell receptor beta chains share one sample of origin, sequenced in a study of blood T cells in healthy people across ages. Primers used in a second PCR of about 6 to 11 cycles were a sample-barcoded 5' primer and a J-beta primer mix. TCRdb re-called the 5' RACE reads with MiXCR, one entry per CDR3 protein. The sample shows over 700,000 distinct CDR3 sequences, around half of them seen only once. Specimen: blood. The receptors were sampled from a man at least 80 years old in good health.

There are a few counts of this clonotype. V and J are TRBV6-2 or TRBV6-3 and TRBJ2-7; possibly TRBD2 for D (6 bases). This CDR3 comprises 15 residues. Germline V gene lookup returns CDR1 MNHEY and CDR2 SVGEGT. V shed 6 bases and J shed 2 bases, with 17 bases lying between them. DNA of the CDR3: TGTGCCAGCAGGGACACGCCGGGACTGGCCTACGAGCAGTACTTC. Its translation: CASRDTPGLAYEQYF.

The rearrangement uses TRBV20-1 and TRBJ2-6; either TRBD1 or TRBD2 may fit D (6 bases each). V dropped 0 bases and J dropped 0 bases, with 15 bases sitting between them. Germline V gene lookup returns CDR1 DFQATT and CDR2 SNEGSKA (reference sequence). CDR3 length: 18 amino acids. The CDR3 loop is CSAREVSGGRSGANVLTF. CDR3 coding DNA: TGCAGTGCTAGAGAAGTCTCCGGGGGCCGCTCTGGGGCCAACGTCCTGACTTTC.

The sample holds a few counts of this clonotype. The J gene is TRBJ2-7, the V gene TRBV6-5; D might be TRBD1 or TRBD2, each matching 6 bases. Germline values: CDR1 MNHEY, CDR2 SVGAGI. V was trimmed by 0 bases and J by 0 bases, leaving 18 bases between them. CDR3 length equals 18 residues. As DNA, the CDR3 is TGTGCCAGCAGTTACTCTTCTCCTGGAGGGGGGAACTCCTACGAGCAGTACTTC. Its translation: CASSYSSPGGGNSYEQYF.

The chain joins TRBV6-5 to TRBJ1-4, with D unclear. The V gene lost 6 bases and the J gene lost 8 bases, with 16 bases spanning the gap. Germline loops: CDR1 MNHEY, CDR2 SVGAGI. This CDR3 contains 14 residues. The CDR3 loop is CASRSGRLGEKLFF. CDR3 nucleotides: TGTGCCAGCAGGTCTGGACGGCTTGGGGAAAAACTGTTTTTT.

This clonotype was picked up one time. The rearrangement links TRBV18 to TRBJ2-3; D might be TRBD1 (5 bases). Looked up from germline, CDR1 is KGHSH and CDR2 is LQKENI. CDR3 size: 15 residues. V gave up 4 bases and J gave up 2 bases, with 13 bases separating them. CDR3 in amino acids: CASSRERGSTDTQYF. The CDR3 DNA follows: TGTGCCAGCTCACGGGAAAGGGGATCCACAGATACGCAGTATTTT. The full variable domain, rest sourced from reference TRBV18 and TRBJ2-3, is NAGVMQNPRHLVRRRGQEARLRCSPMKGHSHVYWYRQLPEEGLKFMVYLQKENIIDESGMPKERFSAEFPKEGPSILRIQQVVRGDSAAYFCASSRERGSTDTQYFGPGTRLTVL.

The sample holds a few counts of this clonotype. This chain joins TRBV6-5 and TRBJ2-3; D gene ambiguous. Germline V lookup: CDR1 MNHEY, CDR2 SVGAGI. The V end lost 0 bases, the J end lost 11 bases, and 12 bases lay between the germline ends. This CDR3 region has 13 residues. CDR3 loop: CASSYSGPKGQYF. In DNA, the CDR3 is TGTGCCAGCAGTTACTCTGGGCCCAAGGGGCAGTATTTT.

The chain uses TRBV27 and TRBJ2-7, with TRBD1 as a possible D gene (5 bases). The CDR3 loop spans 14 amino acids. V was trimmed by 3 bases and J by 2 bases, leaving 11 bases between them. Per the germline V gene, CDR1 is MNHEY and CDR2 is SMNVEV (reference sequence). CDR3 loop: CASSFHDRAYEQYF. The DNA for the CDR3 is TGTGCCAGCAGTTTCCACGACAGAGCCTACGAGCAGTACTTC.

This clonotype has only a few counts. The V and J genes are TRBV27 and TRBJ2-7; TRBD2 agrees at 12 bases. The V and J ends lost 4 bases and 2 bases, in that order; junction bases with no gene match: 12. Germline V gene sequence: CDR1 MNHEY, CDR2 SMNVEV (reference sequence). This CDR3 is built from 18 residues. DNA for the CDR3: TGTGCCAGCAGTTCTCACAGGGGGCGACTAGCGGGAGCCTACGAGCAGTACTTC. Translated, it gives CASSSHRGRLAGAYEQYF.

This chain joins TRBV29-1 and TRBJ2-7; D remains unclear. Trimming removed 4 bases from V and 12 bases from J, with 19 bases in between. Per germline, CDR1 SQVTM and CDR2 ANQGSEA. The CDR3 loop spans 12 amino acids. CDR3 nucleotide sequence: TGCAGCGTTGGGGGAAATAAAGAGACCCGGTACTTC. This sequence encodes CSVGGNKETRYF.